This TCR beta chain was sequenced during a study of shared clonotypes between healthy human individuals. About the study: Three CD4 naive, three CD4 memory, two CD8 naive and one CD8 memory plate were used per donor. Study results and limitations: The sole specimen, blood, was sampled, and tissue repertoires likely differ. Non-shared clonotypes showed lower generation probabilities than clonotypes common to all four donors.

The CDR3 runs to 15 residues. With 6 bases clipped from V and 0 bases from J, the junction kept 1 base outside the gene matches. Per the germline V gene, CDR1 is SNHLY and CDR2 is FYNNEI. To note about this clone: Its antigen is undetermined.

Sorted-subset replicate PCR reactions contained 200 ng DNA, corresponding to some 29,000 T cell genomes. The protocol was immunoSEQ multiplex PCR, while the TCRdb copy is restricted to in-frame clones and leaves out a portion. Among millions of clones, 85% to 95% were seen once, and the ten largest hold more than 0.1%. The receptor's source is a man between 18 and 29 years old in good health. The sequencing input was naive CD4+ T cells sorted from blood. Subset reported: CD45RA+ positively selected. The V and J genes are TRBV2 and TRBJ2-7; 14 bases fit TRBD2. Here the CDR3 reads CASRGTSGSSYEQYF. CDR3 bases: TGTGCCAGCAGGGGGACTAGCGGGAGCTCCTACGAGCAGTACTTC.